These 17 T cell receptor beta chains share one sample of origin, sequenced in a study of regulatory T cells in long-lasting Graves disease. TCR beta libraries were built with iRepertoire HTBI primers and Arm-PCR of CDR3 regions. TCRdb re-derived calls from the multiplex PCR reads in MiXCR, one entry per CDR3 protein. The sample yields over 500,000 distinct CDR3 sequences, approximately 15% seen once. Time point: newly diagnosed GD, antithyroid drugs for less than 3 months. The authors made the TCR library using RNA they extracted from PBMCs. The sample also formed part of further work on T cells in Graves' hyperthyroidism and ophthalmopathy.

The source was peripheral blood mononuclear cells (PBMCs), collected at new diagnosis, from a patient treated with antithyroid drugs. The origin of the receptors is a woman in her thirties with Graves disease.

This clonotype was observed at least ten times. The J gene is TRBJ1-1, the V gene TRBV25-1; a weak D match, TRBD1 (5 bases). CDR3 length equals 11 residues. Germline V gene data show CDR1 as MGHDK and CDR2 as SYGVNS. V shed 5 bases and J shed 7 bases, with 8 bases lying between them. CDR3 DNA: TGTGCCAGCAGTTACAGGCTTGAAGCTTTCTTT. As protein: CASSYRLEAFF.

This sequence joins TRBV3-1 and TRBJ2-3, with unresolved D. This CDR3 has 13 amino acids. Germline V gene lookup returns CDR1 LGHDT and CDR2 YNNKEL (reference sequence). Trimming took 0 bases from V and 5 from J, leaving 6 bases between them. This CDR3 is CASSQDYRDTQYF. For the CDR3, the DNA is TGTGCCAGCAGCCAAGATTACCGAGATACGCAGTATTTT.

The table lists this clonotype with many counts. The CDR3 here is CASSFAEYEQYF. CDR3 sequence (DNA): TGTGCCAGCAGCTTCGCGGAATACGAGCAGTACTTC. The rearrangement joins TRBV11-2 to TRBJ2-7; D not certain. From germline, CDR1 is SGHAT and CDR2 FQNNGV. Trimming removed 3 bases at V and 4 bases at J, with 7 bases between. This CDR3 region has 12 residues. The entire variable domain, with the rest obtained from reference TRBV11-2 and TRBJ2-7, is as follows: EAGVAQSPRYKIIEKRQSVAFWCNPISGHATLYWYQQILGQGPKLLIQFQNNGVVDDSQLPKDRFSAERLKGVDSTLKIQPAKLEDSAVYLCASSFAEYEQYFGPGTRLTVT.

In the case of this clonotype: It is likely a read error, because the conserved phenylalanine at the end of the CDR3 is missing. The CDR3 spells CASSLGPIETQYS. Here the CDR3 DNA reads TGTGCCAGCAGTTTAGGCCCGATAGAGACCCAGTACTCC. The chain couples TRBV12-3 or TRBV12-4 to TRBJ2-5; D remains ambiguous. V gave up 1 base and J gave up 4 bases, with 7 bases separating them. CDR3 size: 13 residues.

This rearrangement joins TRBV7-9 to TRBJ1-4; the D gene is possibly TRBD1 (5 bases). V was shortened by 3 bases and J by 4 bases, with 12 bases between the two germline ends. The CDR3 is made up of 15 amino acids. Germline V gene sequence: CDR1 SEHNR, CDR2 FQNEAQ (reference sequence). The CDR3 region has the DNA TGTGCCAGCAGCTTCCCGGGGACCGTTAATGAAAAACTGTTTTTT. As protein: CASSFPGTVNEKLFF.

With respect to this clonotype: A much larger clone is a single base away; this may be a read error. V gene TRBV15 combines with J gene TRBJ1-1; no definite D call. This CDR3 comprises 13 residues. Trimming removed 0 bases at V and 6 bases at J, with 8 bases between. The germline gives CDR1 LNHNV, CDR2 YYDKDF (reference sequence). CDR3 nucleotide sequence: TGTGCCACCAGCAGAGATCCGAGTGCTGAAGCTTTCTTT. Translation gives CATSRDPSAEAFF.

This clonotype was observed at least ten times. V is TRBV29-1 and J is TRBJ2-3; TRBD1 matches at 7 bases. The V and J ends lost 3 bases and 5 bases, in that order; junction bases with no gene match: 14. CDR1 SQVTM and CDR2 ANQGSEA come from the germline V gene. The CDR3 runs to 16 residues. The CDR3 loop reads CSVDPQGESRVDTQYF. The CDR3 nucleotides read TGCAGCGTTGATCCCCAGGGGGAGTCTAGGGTAGATACGCAGTATTTT.

V is TRBV2 and J is TRBJ1-1; TRBD1 might be the D (5 bases). The CDR3 extends over 14 amino acids. CDR1 is SNHLY, CDR2 FYNNEI, per germline. Trimming removed 4 bases from V and 1 base from J, with 10 bases in between. CDR3: CASSVGGENTEAFF. The CDR3 DNA reads TGTGCCAGCAGTGTGGGGGGGGAGAACACTGAAGCTTTCTTT.

In DNA, the CDR3 is TGCAGTGCTAGAGAGGCTGGCAGAATAATCTATCAGCCCCAGCATTTT. Amino acids: CSAREAGRIIYQPQHF. V gene TRBV20-1 combines with J gene TRBJ1-5; no definite D call. Germline CDR1 DFQATT, CDR2 SNEGSKA (reference sequence). This CDR3 has 16 residues. With 0 bases removed from V and 5 bases from J, the gap between germline ends came to 17 bases.

This clonotype was seen repeatedly, ten times or more. The CDR3 sequence: CSVPGQGYYEQYF. As DNA, the CDR3 is TGCAGCGTTCCGGGACAGGGGTACTACGAGCAGTACTTC. V is TRBV29-1 and J is TRBJ2-7; 10 nucleotides align to TRBD1. This CDR3 is built from 13 residues. Germline values: CDR1 SQVTM, CDR2 ANQGSEA. V was pared by 5 bases and J by 3 bases, with 4 bases of the junction left unmatched.

In this sample, this clonotype turned up many times. This chain connects TRBV7-6 to TRBJ1-4; D not certain. Trimming pared 5 bases from V and 6 bases from J, leaving 16 bases between. Germline V lookup: CDR1 SGHVS, CDR2 FNYEAQ. The CDR3 is made up of 15 amino acids. CDR3 sequence reads: CASSPGAGADEKLFF. CDR3 sequence (DNA): TGTGCCAGCAGCCCAGGAGCGGGCGCGGATGAAAAACTGTTTTTT.

This clonotype was detected ten times or more. The chain joins TRBV30 to TRBJ1-5; 7 bases are shared with TRBD1. Germline V gene data show CDR1 as GTSNPN and CDR2 as SVGIG (reference sequence). With 5 bases clipped from V and 6 bases from J, the junction kept 7 bases outside the gene matches. There are 13 residues in the CDR3. The CDR3: CAWSGTEAQPQHF. Here the CDR3 DNA reads TGTGCCTGGTCCGGGACAGAGGCTCAGCCCCAGCATTTT.

This clonotype was detected a few times. V is TRBV27 and J is TRBJ2-1; D call uncertain. Germline CDR1 reads MNHEY; CDR2 reads SMNVEV (reference sequence). V lost 0 bases and J lost 4, with 7 bases in between. This CDR3 region has 14 residues. CDR3 sequence: CASSLSYGYNEQFF. The CDR3 DNA reads as TGTGCCAGCAGTTTATCTTACGGGTACAATGAGCAGTTCTTC.

This rearrangement joins TRBV11-2 to TRBJ2-6; TRBD1 is a possible D gene (6 bases). Germline V gene sequence: CDR1 SGHAT, CDR2 FQNNGV. Trimming removed 3 bases at V and 0 bases at J, with 12 bases between. This CDR3 contains 17 residues. The CDR3 coding sequence is TGTGCCAGCAGCTTGGCAGGGGTCCTCTCTGGGGCCAACGTCCTGACTTTC. Encoded protein: CASSLAGVLSGANVLTF.

This clonotype was counted ten times or more. The chain uses TRBV6-1 and TRBJ1-1; 8 bases are shared with TRBD1. The CDR3 is 13 amino acids. With V trimmed by 2 bases and J by 10 bases, 6 bases remained unmatched. Germline V CDR1 and CDR2: MNHNS, SASEGT. Written as DNA, the CDR3 is TGTGCCAGCAGTGAACAGGGGGCAAGTCTAGCTTTCTTT. Its translation is CASSEQGASLAFF.

This clonotype was detected ten times or more. This sequence joins TRBV29-1 and TRBJ1-4; D unclear. The V end was cut by 0 bases, the J end by 6 bases, with 8 bases between. In germline, CDR1 is SQVTM, CDR2 ANQGSEA. This CDR3 has 13 residues. CDR3 sequence reads: CSVEDLWDEKLFF. The CDR3 DNA sequence: TGCAGCGTTGAAGATCTTTGGGATGAAAAACTGTTTTTT.

The rearrangement joins TRBV19 to TRBJ2-5; D perhaps matches TRBD1 (5 bases). V was pared by 3 bases and J by 0 bases, with 8 bases between. The CDR3 is 14 residues long. The V gene's germline CDR1 is LNHDA and CDR2 SQIVND (reference sequence). For the CDR3, the DNA is TGTGCCAGTAGTATGGGGCCGTACCAAGAGACCCAGTACTTC. It is translated as CASSMGPYQETQYF.